This TCR beta chain was sequenced in a study of blood T cells in healthy people across ages. A sample-barcoded 5' primer and a J-beta primer mix were used in a second PCR of roughly 7 to 11 cycles. Every sample returned 2.5 million or more CDR3-containing paired-end reads. TCRdb used MiXCR to reprocess the 5' RACE reads, holding one entry per CDR3 protein. The table shows some 750,000 distinct CDR3 sequences, with over 20% occurring only once. This clonotype was observed many times. Germline CDR1 MGHRA, CDR2 YSYEKL. This CDR3 is 14 amino acids long. V lost 0 bases and J 4 bases, leaving 9 bases between the germline ends.

The V and J genes are TRBV4-1 and TRBJ1-2; D is unclear. The origin of this receptor is a man between 65 and 85 years old in good health. The sequenced sample was blood. The chain's CDR3 is CASSQEWVGYGYTF. The CDR3 DNA sequence: TGCGCCAGCAGCCAAGAGTGGGTTGGCTATGGCTACACCTTC.